This T cell receptor beta chain appears in the sequencing data of a study of radiotherapy plus CTLA-4 blockade in lung cancer. General study points: Peripheral blood showed expansion of tumor-derived TCR clones after radiotherapy and ipilimumab. Alongside interferon-beta, early blood T cell clone dynamics were reportedly the best predictor of response.

There are a few counts of this clone. No antigen is known for it. Participants had chemo-refractory metastatic non-small-cell lung cancer and were treated with focal radiation plus ipilimumab CTLA-4 blockade. The V and J ends lost 3 bases and 0 bases respectively, with 17 bases between them. The CDR3 totals 17 residues. Germline lookup yields CDR1 SGDLS and CDR2 YYNGEE. Measured with immunoSEQ multiplex PCR; TCRdb has only the in-frame clones, and not every one. The sample contains about 80,000 clones, around nine tenths of which appear only once. This clonotype was obtained from a human donor with non-small cell lung cancer who had stable disease on radiotherapy plus ipilimumab. J is TRBJ2-3 and V is TRBV9; possible D gene TRBD2, 5 bases. Material: peripheral blood, obtained from a patient treated with radiotherapy plus ipilimumab. The CDR3 nucleotides are TGTGCCAGCAGCGCCTCGGACTTACGGTCTAGCACAGATACGCAGTATTTT. Translated, it gives CASSASDLRSSTDTQYF.